Below are 30 T cell receptor beta chains sequenced from a single sample in a study of tumor and adjacent non-tumor tissue in lung cancer. This sample's RNA came from whole unsorted tissue. Three rounds of nested PCR, following a modified ARM-PCR protocol, produced the TCRbeta library. TCRdb independently ran MiXCR on the multiplex PCR reads; one entry per CDR3 protein. The sample includes about 200,000 distinct CDR3 sequences, about 71% of them seen just once. The specimen sequenced was lung tumor tissue. All receptors come from a man in his fifties or sixties with non-small cell lung cancer.

The rearrangement links TRBV5-4 to TRBJ1-6; no definite D call. Germline values: CDR1 SGHNT, CDR2 YYREEE (reference sequence). The CDR3 sequence is 15 residues long. V lost 4 bases and J lost 7, with 15 bases in between. This CDR3 is CASSHVEKGNSPLHF. DNA of the CDR3: TGTGCCAGCAGCCACGTCGAGAAGGGAAATTCACCCCTCCACTTT.

This clonotype appeared once. This sequence joins TRBV4-1 and TRBJ1-6; possibly TRBD1 for D (5 bases). Trimming took off 0 bases at V and 9 bases at J, with 12 bases between the two ends. CDR1 is MGHRA and CDR2 is YSYEKL in the germline V gene. This CDR3 has 15 amino acids. For the CDR3, the DNA is TGCGCCAGCAGCCAAGACGCAGGGAGTATTTCACCCCTCCACTTT. Its protein is CASSQDAGSISPLHF.

In the case of this clonotype: At one boundary the junction diverges from the germline segment, which might be a read error. V and J are TRBV11-3 and TRBJ2-7; 8 bases are shared with TRBD2. CDR1 is SGHNT, CDR2 YENEEA, per germline. CDR3 length: 15 residues. CDR3 amino acids: CASTLEQRGSYEQYF. For the CDR3, the DNA is TGTGCCAGCACCTTAGAACAGCGGGGGAGCTACGAGCAATATTTC.

CDR3 amino acids: CSARGQMKETQFF. In nucleotides, the CDR3 is TGCAGTGCCAGGGGGCAGATGAAAGAGACCCAGTTCTTC. The chain joins TRBV20-1 to TRBJ2-5; TRBD1 aligns across 8 bases. TRBJ2-1 matches the DNA end more closely, so the J call is doubtful. The CDR3 runs to 13 residues. Germline loops: CDR1 DFQATT, CDR2 SNEGSKA (reference sequence).

Details on this clonotype: Mismatch with germline at one junction end may stem from a read error. V gene TRBV12-3 or TRBV12-4 combines with J gene TRBJ2-7, with D perhaps matching TRBD2 (6 bases). CDR3 size: 14 residues. Here the CDR3 reads CARSWRTTLHEQYF. CDR3 DNA: TGTGCCAGGAGTTGGAGGACTACCCTACACGAGCAGTACTTC.

This clonotype appeared many times. The J gene is TRBJ1-4, the V gene TRBV6-5; D is perhaps TRBD1 (6 bases). Germline assignment: CDR1 MNHEY and CDR2 SVGAGI. Trimming shortened V by 6 bases and J by 8 bases, and 13 bases separated the two germline ends. This CDR3 contains 13 residues. The chain's CDR3 is CASRPWTDEKLFF. The CDR3 bases are TGTGCCAGCAGACCCTGGACAGACGAAAAACTGTTTTTT.

Notes on this clonotype: A read error is possible here, since a much larger clone lies one base away. The V call is TRBV20-1, the J call TRBJ1-2; 7 nucleotides line up with TRBD1. This CDR3 comprises 13 residues. Germline CDR1 reads DFQATT; CDR2 reads SNEGSKA (reference sequence). CDR3 loop: CSAQGQLLNGYIF. The DNA for the CDR3 is TGCAGTGCTCAGGGACAGCTCCTGAATGGCTACATCTTC.

This clonotype appeared many times. The chain couples TRBV11-3 to TRBJ1-5; D unresolved. This CDR3 contains 13 residues. Trimming stripped 3 bases from V and 6 bases from J, with 9 bases between. CDR1 is SGHNT and CDR2 is YENEEA in the germline V gene. This chain's CDR3 is CASSLGQFQPQHF. The CDR3 region has the DNA TGTGCCAGCAGCTTGGGCCAGTTTCAGCCCCAGCATTTT.

This rearrangement joins TRBV18 to TRBJ2-1, with 9 bases identical to TRBD1. In germline, CDR1 is KGHSH, CDR2 LQKENI. The CDR3 loop spans 13 amino acids. The V segment lost 6 bases and the J segment 9 bases; nucleotides outside the gene matches: 6. The CDR3, as DNA: TGTGCCAGCTCTTTTGGGACAGGGTTTGAGCAGTTCTTC. Amino acid sequence: CASSFGTGFEQFF.

V and J are TRBV12-3 or TRBV12-4 and TRBJ2-3, with TRBD2 matching over 10 bases. This CDR3 has 14 amino acids. The junction had 6 bases not matched to a gene; V was cut back by 6 bases and J by 6 bases. The CDR3 sequence: CASSLAGATDTQYF. CDR3 coding DNA: TGTGCCAGCAGCCTAGCGGGAGCAACTGATACGCAGTATTTT.

The rearrangement uses TRBV10-2 and TRBJ2-7, with D possibly matching TRBD2 (6 bases). The CDR3 length is 12 residues. From germline, CDR1 is WSHSY and CDR2 SAAADI. Trimming removed 8 bases at V and 3 bases at J, with 11 bases between. The CDR3 spells CASGGAVYEQYF. CDR3 in DNA: TGCGCCAGCGGCGGGGCAGTCTACGAGCAGTACTTC.

Remarks on this clonotype: In this CDR3 the conserved last residue, phenylalanine or tryptophan, is missing, so a read error is likely. The DNA is omitted, as the CDR3 cannot be located on it reliably, and the CDR3 follows TCRdb's listing. The chain uses TRBV6-2 or TRBV6-3 and TRBJ2-2; the table's D call TRBD2 went unverified against the DNA. Germline CDR1 reads MNHEY; CDR2 reads SVGEGT. The CDR3 has 13 amino acids, counting both end residues. The CDR3 protein is CTSRAGNTGELFI.

For this clonotype: Since a much larger clone is just one base distant, this may be a read error. V is TRBV6-5 and J is TRBJ1-4; D perhaps matches TRBD1 (5 bases). There are 14 residues in the CDR3. The germline V gene encodes CDR1 MNHEY and CDR2 SVGAGI. CDR3 in amino acids: CASSYGGINKKLFF. In nucleotides, the CDR3 is TGTGCCAGCAGTTACGGGGGGATTAATAAAAAACTGTTTTTT.

For this clonotype: This may be a read error: a much more frequent sequence differs by one nucleotide. The chain combines TRBV11-3 with TRBJ2-5; 8 nucleotides line up with TRBD1. V shed 5 bases and J 8 bases; nucleotides not matched to a gene: 13. The CDR3 length is 15 residues. The germline V gene has CDR1 SGHNT and CDR2 YENEEA. The CDR3 region is CASSRQDRGGDTQYF. In DNA form, the CDR3 reads TGTGCCAGCAGCCGCCAAGACAGGGGCGGAGACACCCAGTACTTC.

In regard to this clonotype: Being one base from a much bigger clone, this may be a read error. The rearrangement links TRBV20-1 to TRBJ2-1; D might be TRBD1 (6 bases). The CDR3 sequence is 12 residues long. The germline V gene has CDR1 DFQATT and CDR2 SNEGSKA (reference sequence). Here the CDR3 reads CIAPTGNNEQFF. CDR3 nucleotides: TGCATTGCCCCAACAGGGAACAATGAGCAGTTCTTC.

As concerns this clonotype: Relative to the germline gene, one junction end is altered; a read error may explain this. The J gene is TRBJ1-5, the V gene TRBV5-1, with D uncertain. The CDR3 has 15 residues. CDR1 SGHRS and CDR2 YFSETQ come from the germline V gene. For the CDR3, the DNA is TGCGTCAGCAGCTTGACCGGGGAAAGCAATCAGCCCCAGCATTTT. This codes for CVSSLTGESNQPQHF.

The sample holds one count of this clonotype. Relative to the germline gene, one junction end is altered; a read error may explain this. The rearrangement uses TRBV4-2 and TRBJ2-5; weak D call: TRBD2 (5 bases). From germline, CDR1 is LGHNA and CDR2 YNFKEQ. The CDR3 has 16 amino acids. CDR3 sequence (DNA): TGTGACAGCAGCCAAGACCAGCCGGGCCGAGGGGAGACCCAGTACTTC. This translates into CDSSQDQPGRGETQYF.

A remark on this clonotype: Mismatch with germline at one junction end may stem from a read error. The chain uses TRBV6-5 and TRBJ2-7; 9 bases line up with TRBD1. This CDR3 has 15 amino acids. Germline lookup yields CDR1 MNHEY and CDR2 SVGAGI. CDR3 sequence reads: CASTPGTGHSYEEYF. The DNA for the CDR3 is TGTGCCAGCACCCCCGGGACAGGGCATTCCTACGAGGAGTACTTC.

As to this clonotype: This may be a read error, as it is one base from a much larger clone. This chain connects TRBV6-5 to TRBJ1-3; D is uncertain. Germline V lookup: CDR1 MNHEY, CDR2 SVGAGI. The CDR3 has 12 residues. The CDR3: CVTTTPGNTIYF. CDR3 bases: TGTGTCACTACAACGCCGGGAAACACCATATATTTT.

The chain is built from TRBV24-1 and TRBJ2-1; D remains unclear. Germline loops: CDR1 KGHDR, CDR2 SFDVKD. The CDR3 has 16 residues. V gave up 5 bases and J gave up 6 bases, with 19 bases separating them. CDR3 sequence (DNA): TGTGCCACCAGTGGCACGAGTAGCTGGGTCCGCAATGAGCAGTTCTTC. Its protein product is CATSGTSSWVRNEQFF.

The J gene is TRBJ2-5, the V gene TRBV6-1; D ambiguous. This CDR3 has 13 residues. CDR1 is MNHNS, CDR2 SASEGT, per germline. V was clipped by 6 bases and J by 8 bases, with 16 bases between them. DNA of the CDR3: TGTGCCAGCAGACCCCGTGGTGTAATCACCCAGTACTTC. Its protein product is CASRPRGVITQYF.

On this clonotype: Compared with germline, one end of the junction differs, possibly owing to a read error. This chain connects TRBV5-6 to TRBJ1-4, with D maybe TRBD1 (5 bases). Per germline, CDR1 SGHDT and CDR2 YYEEEE. The CDR3 is 13 amino acids. This CDR3 reads CTSSFLQEEKLFF. CDR3 sequence (DNA): TGTACCAGCAGCTTCCTACAGGAGGAAAAACTGTTTTTT.

This clonotype was observed a few times. Since the CDR3 does not end with the conserved phenylalanine or tryptophan, this likely comes from a read error. The chain has TRBV20-1 and TRBJ1-1; D may be TRBD1 (6 bases). Between the trimmed V and J ends, which lost 5 bases and 10 bases, there was a span of 17 bases. Germline CDR1 DFQATT, CDR2 SNEGSKA (reference sequence). This CDR3 is built from 12 residues. Here the CDR3 DNA reads TGCAGTGCTCTCTCCGGGGGGGGCGGAGCTTTCCTT. This encodes CSALSGGGGAFL.

With respect to this clonotype: With a much larger clone just one base away, this may be a read error. The rearrangement joins TRBV12-3 or TRBV12-4 to TRBJ1-6; D unclear. The CDR3 extends over 15 amino acids. The CDR3 region has the DNA TGTACCAGCAGTTTTGGGAGCTCCTATAATTCACCCCTCCACTTT. Translating it yields CTSSFGSSYNSPLHF.

The genes are TRBV5-1 and TRBJ2-1; 9 nucleotides match TRBD1. Germline trimming cut 3 bases from V and 2 bases from J; bases unmatched to any gene: 3. CDR1 is SGHRS, CDR2 YFSETQ, per germline. The CDR3 loop spans 15 amino acids. Here the CDR3 reads CASSSDRGPYNEQFF. The CDR3 region has the DNA TGCGCCAGCAGCTCGGACAGGGGACCCTACAATGAGCAGTTCTTC.

For this clonotype: An end of the junction differs from the germline gene, which may be a read error. CDR3 nucleotide sequence: TGCAGCGTTTCCTGGGCAGGGACGTGTAGCAATCAGGCCCAGCATTTT. Translated: CSVSWAGTCSNQAQHF. J is TRBJ1-5 and V is TRBV29-1; weak D call: TRBD1 (5 bases). This CDR3 is built from 16 residues. Germline CDR1 reads SQVTM; CDR2 reads ANQGSEA. The full variable domain, rest sourced from reference TRBV29-1 and TRBJ1-5, is SAVISQKPSRDICQRGTSLTIQCQVDSQVTMMFWYRQQPGQSLTLIATANQGSEATYESGFVIDKFPISRPNLTFSTLTVSNMSPEDSSIYLCSVSWAGTCSNQAQHFGDGTRLSIL.

The chain carries TRBV20-1 and TRBJ1-5; D remains ambiguous. CDR3 length: 16 residues. Trimming took 8 bases from V and 0 from J, leaving 20 bases between them. The germline CDR1 and CDR2 sequences are DFQATT and SNEGSKA (reference sequence). As DNA, the CDR3 is TGCAGTACTCTACCCAGAAACCTGTATAGCAATCAGCCCCAGCATTTT. Residues: CSTLPRNLYSNQPQHF.

In the case of this clonotype: The conserved final phenylalanine or tryptophan is absent from the CDR3, which likely points to a read error. The chain combines TRBV11-2 with TRBJ2-3, with a tentative D call TRBD1 (6 bases). The germline V gene has CDR1 SGHAT and CDR2 FQNNGV. The CDR3 runs 14 residues. Here the CDR3 DNA reads TGTGCCAGCAGCTCGGACAGTGTTGCAGATACTCAGTATTAT. Amino acids: CASSSDSVADTQYY.

As regards this clonotype: With a much larger clone just one base away, this may be a read error. The V gene is TRBV20-1, the J gene TRBJ2-7; 7 bases agree with TRBD1. The CDR3 extends over 16 amino acids. The germline gives CDR1 DFQATT, CDR2 SNEGSKA (reference sequence). DNA of the CDR3: TGCAGTACTAGAAGGCCGACAGGGATATTCTCCTACGAGCAGTACTTC. Its translation is CSTRRPTGIFSYEQYF.

The chain uses TRBV6-6 and TRBJ1-2, with D possibly matching TRBD1 (5 bases). The CDR3 totals 15 residues. Germline V gene data show CDR1 as MNHNY and CDR2 as SVGAGI (reference sequence). The V gene lost 8 bases and the J gene lost 8 bases, with 24 bases spanning the gap. CDR3 sequence: CASGSRHGAGTGYTF. CDR3 nucleotides: TGTGCCAGCGGTAGCCGACATGGGGCGGGAACGGGCTACACCTTC.